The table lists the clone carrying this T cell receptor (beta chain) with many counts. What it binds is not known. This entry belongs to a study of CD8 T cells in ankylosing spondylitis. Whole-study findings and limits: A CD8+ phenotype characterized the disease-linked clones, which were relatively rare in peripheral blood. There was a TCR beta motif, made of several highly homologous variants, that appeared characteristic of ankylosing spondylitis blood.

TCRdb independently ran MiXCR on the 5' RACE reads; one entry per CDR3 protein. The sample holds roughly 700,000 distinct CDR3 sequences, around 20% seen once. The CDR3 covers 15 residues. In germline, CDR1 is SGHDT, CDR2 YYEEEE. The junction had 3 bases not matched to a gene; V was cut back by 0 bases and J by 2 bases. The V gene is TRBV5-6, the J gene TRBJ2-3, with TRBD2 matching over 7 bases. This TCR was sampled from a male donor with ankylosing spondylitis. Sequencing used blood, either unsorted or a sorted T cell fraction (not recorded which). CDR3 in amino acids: CASSLDSGSTDTQYF. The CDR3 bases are TGTGCCAGCAGCTTGGATAGCGGGTCCACAGATACGCAGTATTTT.